This T cell receptor beta chain stems from a study of shared clonotypes between healthy human individuals. Regarding the study as a whole: The rarefaction results pointed to incomplete sorted-subset sequencing despite large depth. Sharing of clonotypes among donors was expected to vary with sequencing depth.

About this clone itself: The antigen is undetermined.

CD8 memory fractions consisted of CD45RO+ and CCR7-negative CD45RA+ TemRA cells together. V lost 2 bases to trimming and J lost 6 bases, with 23 bases between them. The V gene's germline CDR1 is LNHDA and CDR2 SQIVND (reference sequence). The CDR3 totals 18 residues. Here immunoSEQ multiplex PCR was the method, and the copy in TCRdb shows in-frame clones only, minus some. The sample contains about 110,000 clones, more than 65% of which appear only once. This TCR derives from a woman between 25 and 40 years old in good health. Sequenced sample: memory CD8+ T cells sorted from blood. Indicated subset: CD45RO+ cells pooled with CCR7-negative TemRA cells. This chain connects TRBV19 to TRBJ1-5; D is unresolved. The DNA for the CDR3 is TGTGCCAGTAGTATAACGGGTAGGGCACTCGAATCAGGTCAGCCCCAGCATTTT. It translates to CASSITGRALESGQPQHF.